Below are 26 T cell receptor beta chains sequenced from a single sample in a study of identical twins. TCRdb ran MiXCR on the 5' RACE reads and lists one entry per CDR3 protein. This table holds 1,800,000 or so distinct CDR3 sequences, about 30% found once. The specimen was cord blood. All receptors come from a newborn girl in good health.

This chain joins TRBV20-1 and TRBJ1-1; possible D gene TRBD1, 6 bases. Germline V gene sequence: CDR1 DFQATT, CDR2 SNEGSKA (reference sequence). V was cut by 4 bases and J by 6 bases, with 15 bases left in between. The CDR3 sequence is 13 residues long. The CDR3 loop reads CSATSNRVSEAFF. As DNA, the CDR3 is TGCAGTGCTACCAGTAACAGGGTTTCTGAAGCTTTCTTT.

This clonotype was found a few times. The V and J genes are TRBV20-1 and TRBJ2-1; 11 bases match TRBD2. Trimming took 5 bases from V and 4 from J; bases not matched to a gene: 7. The length of the CDR3 is 15 residues. The germline V gene encodes CDR1 DFQATT and CDR2 SNEGSKA (reference sequence). The chain's CDR3 is CSAGGTSGRYNEQFF. CDR3 in DNA: TGCAGTGCTGGTGGGACTAGCGGACGATACAATGAGCAGTTCTTC.

This clonotype was counted once. The rearrangement uses TRBV4-1 and TRBJ2-2; D unresolved. V was clipped by 1 base and J by 6 bases, with 6 bases between them. The CDR3 has 13 amino acids. CDR1 is MGHRA, CDR2 YSYEKL, per germline. This CDR3 is CASSQVFAGELFF. The CDR3 DNA sequence: TGCGCCAGCAGCCAAGTATTTGCCGGGGAGCTGTTTTTT.

V usage is TRBV12-3 or TRBV12-4 and J usage is TRBJ2-7; possible D gene TRBD1, 5 bases. V dropped 5 bases and J dropped 3 bases, with 17 bases sitting between them. The CDR3 length is 15 residues. The CDR3 loop is CASSANRRRDYEQYF. CDR3 bases: TGTGCCAGCAGTGCAAACAGGCGCCGAGACTACGAGCAGTACTTC.

The chain uses TRBV19 and TRBJ2-3; D is unresolved. Looked up from germline, CDR1 is LNHDA and CDR2 is SQIVND (reference sequence). The CDR3 has 16 amino acids. Trimming left V 5 bases short and J 0 bases short, with 15 bases between. CDR3 coding DNA: TGTGCCAGTAGTCTTTGGACGGATCCTAGCACAGATACGCAGTATTTT. The encoded protein is CASSLWTDPSTDTQYF.

This sequence joins TRBV7-2 and TRBJ2-1; TRBD2 aligns across 7 bases. TRBJ2-7 matches the DNA end more closely, so the J call is doubtful. The CDR3 runs 16 residues. The germline gives CDR1 SGHTA, CDR2 FQGNSA. The CDR3: CASSLRATSSYNEQYF. Written as DNA, the CDR3 is TGTGCCAGCAGCTTACGAGCGACTAGCTCCTACAATGAGCAGTACTTC.

The V call is TRBV28, the J call TRBJ1-6; 10 bases align to TRBD1. This CDR3 has 17 residues. With V trimmed by 1 base and J by 7 bases, 7 bases remained unmatched. CDR1 is MDHEN and CDR2 is SYDVKM in the germline V gene. CDR3 sequence (DNA): TGTGCCAGCAGTTTATTAGGGACAGGGGCAAGAAATTCACCCCTCCACTTT. Translating it yields CASSLLGTGARNSPLHF.

Regarding this clonotype: One end of the junction does not line up with germline, which may come from a read error. This sequence joins TRBV7-2 and TRBJ2-7; 7 bases fit TRBD2. CDR1 is SGHTA, CDR2 FQGNSA, per germline. The CDR3 sequence is 15 residues long. Written as DNA, the CDR3 is TGTGCCTGCAGCTTATATGGGAGGGTCTCCTACGAGCAGTACTTC. Protein product: CACSLYGRVSYEQYF.

This clonotype showed up just a few times. The rearrangement uses TRBV12-3 or TRBV12-4 and TRBJ2-1; 10 bases line up with TRBD1. The CDR3 sequence is 15 residues long. Unmatched junction bases numbered 12, after V lost 5 bases and J lost 11 bases. The CDR3 loop reads CASSLGTGDPLQQFF. The CDR3 coding sequence is TGTGCCAGCAGTCTCGGGACAGGGGATCCCCTCCAGCAGTTCTTC.

There are a few counts of this clonotype. The J gene is TRBJ2-1, the V gene TRBV5-1, with 8 nucleotides matching TRBD2. The CDR3 covers 15 residues. Germline values: CDR1 SGHRS, CDR2 YFSETQ. V shed 0 bases and J 4 bases; nucleotides not matched to a gene: 3. The CDR3 loop is CASSLVIAGYNEQFF. The CDR3 DNA sequence: TGCGCCAGCAGCTTGGTTATAGCGGGGTACAATGAGCAGTTCTTC. Full variable domain (remainder filled in from reference TRBV5-1 and TRBJ2-1): KAGVTQTPRYLIKTRGQQVTLSCSPISGHRSVSWYQQTPGQGLQFLFEYFSETQRNKGNFPGRFSGRQFSNSRSEMNVSTLELGDSALYLCASSLVIAGYNEQFFGPGTRLTVL.

The V call is TRBV10-3, the J call TRBJ1-5; D remains unclear. Germline CDR1 reads ENHRY; CDR2 reads SYGVKD. CDR3 length: 12 amino acids. The germline V and J ends were trimmed by 10 bases and 5 bases, with 12 bases remaining between them. Here the CDR3 reads CANSDGYQPQHF. CDR3 in DNA: TGTGCCAACTCGGACGGTTATCAGCCCCAGCATTTT.

The chain is built from TRBV30 and TRBJ2-3, with D possibly matching TRBD1 (6 bases). The CDR3 is 14 residues long. Trimming pared 1 base from V and 5 bases from J, leaving 13 bases between. Germline loops: CDR1 GTSNPN, CDR2 SVGIG (reference sequence). The CDR3 bases are TGTGCCTGGAGTGAAGGGGGATGGAGAGATACGCAGTATTTT. It codes for CAWSEGGWRDTQYF.

This clonotype was counted between two and nine times. V usage is TRBV24-1 and J usage is TRBJ2-1; TRBD2 aligns across 11 bases. The CDR3 sequence is 16 residues long. In germline, CDR1 is KGHDR, CDR2 SFDVKD. Trimming cost V 2 bases and J 8 bases; bases outside gene matches: 7. CDR3 nucleotides: TGTGCCACCAGTGATTCCGTAGCGGGAGGGATGGATGAGCAGTTCTTC. As protein: CATSDSVAGGMDEQFF.

V usage is TRBV7-8 and J usage is TRBJ1-6; D remains ambiguous. V lost 5 bases and J lost 0, with 14 bases in between. Germline V gives CDR1 SGHVS, CDR2 FQNEAQ. The CDR3 length is 17 residues. The CDR3 DNA reads TGTGCCAGCAGCCAGATACCTCCGAGCTCCTATAATTCACCCCTCCACTTT. Amino acids: CASSQIPPSSYNSPLHF.

This clonotype was picked up one time. This chain connects TRBV12-3 or TRBV12-4 to TRBJ2-1, with TRBD2 as a possible D gene (7 bases). This CDR3 is 13 amino acids long. Trimming pared 3 bases from V and 13 bases from J, leaving 16 bases between. The CDR3, as DNA: TGTGCCAGCAGTTTTGGGGGGGCGGAGATCCAGTTCTTC. Protein sequence: CASSFGGAEIQFF.

The gene calls are TRBV7-9 and TRBJ2-7; D gene ambiguous. V shed 2 bases and J shed 5 bases, with 13 bases lying between them. From germline, CDR1 is SEHNR and CDR2 FQNEAQ (reference sequence). This CDR3 contains 14 residues. The CDR3 DNA reads as TGTGCCAGCAGCTTACTAGGTCGGGTAAACGAGCAGTACTTC. Its protein product is CASSLLGRVNEQYF.

The V call is TRBV12-3 or TRBV12-4, the J call TRBJ2-3; 8 nucleotides match TRBD1. V dropped 6 bases and J dropped 11; count of bases not matched to a gene: 10. CDR3 length: 13 amino acids. CDR3 in amino acids: CASRTGGGTGQYF. The CDR3 region has the DNA TGTGCCAGCAGAACCGGGGGCGGGACAGGGCAGTATTTT.

The V and J genes are TRBV5-1 and TRBJ2-2; D is possibly TRBD1 or TRBD2 (5 bases each). The CDR3 runs to 16 residues. V lost 7 bases, J lost 3 bases, and 19 bases lay in between. Germline CDR1 and CDR2: SGHRS and YFSETQ. CDR3 sequence (DNA): TGCGCCAGCCGTAGTGCCGGGACGGCCTACACCGGGGAGCTGTTTTTT. The encoded protein is CASRSAGTAYTGELFF.

This clonotype was recorded a few times. The chain links TRBV5-1 to TRBJ2-4; D is unclear. The germline gives CDR1 SGHRS, CDR2 YFSETQ. The V gene lost 3 bases and the J gene lost 0 bases, with 10 bases spanning the gap. This CDR3 has 15 amino acids. The CDR3 spells CASSSSLAAKNIQYF. The DNA for the CDR3 is TGCGCCAGCAGCTCGTCCCTGGCAGCCAAAAACATTCAGTACTTC.

The chain carries TRBV28 and TRBJ2-4, with D perhaps assigned TRBD1 or TRBD2 (5 bases each). Trimming stripped 3 bases from V and 4 bases from J, with 13 bases between. The germline V gene has CDR1 MDHEN and CDR2 SYDVKM. The CDR3 runs to 15 residues. CDR3 sequence reads: CASSLRGSRKNIQYF. The CDR3 DNA reads TGTGCCAGCAGTTTGAGGGGTTCCCGAAAAAACATTCAGTACTTC.

The J gene is TRBJ1-2, the V gene TRBV12-3 or TRBV12-4, with D possibly being TRBD1 (5 bases). The CDR3 totals 12 residues. Trimming removed 8 bases at V and 4 bases at J, with 11 bases between. CDR3 sequence: CASRGGIYGYTF. For the CDR3, the DNA is TGTGCCAGCCGGGGGGGGATCTATGGCTACACCTTC.

The chain has TRBV3-1 and TRBJ2-1; D is possibly TRBD2 (6 bases). The CDR3 runs 15 residues. From germline, CDR1 is LGHDT and CDR2 YNNKEL (reference sequence). Trimming left V 4 bases short and J 2 bases short, with 12 bases between. The CDR3 sequence: CASSRRGTTYNEQFF. CDR3 coding DNA: TGTGCCAGCAGCCGACGGGGGACCACCTACAATGAGCAGTTCTTC.

This clonotype was found a few times. The rearrangement joins TRBV10-3 to TRBJ2-2; 9 bases match TRBD2. The CDR3 has 16 residues. Germline CDR1 is ENHRY and CDR2 is SYGVKD. Trimming removed 4 bases from V and 5 bases from J; junction bases left unmatched: 8. For the CDR3, the DNA is TGTGCCATCAGTGCCCGCGGGGGGGCTGAGACCGGGGAGCTGTTTTTT. This gives the protein CAISARGGAETGELFF.

This chain joins TRBV5-1 and TRBJ1-6; a weak D match, TRBD1 (5 bases). V was cut by 4 bases and J by 8 bases, with 10 bases left in between. The germline V gene encodes CDR1 SGHRS and CDR2 YFSETQ. The CDR3 has 13 residues. CDR3 bases: TGCGCCAGCAGCGAGACGACAGATTCACCCCTCCACTTT. It specifies CASSETTDSPLHF.

The V gene is TRBV4-1, the J gene TRBJ1-6; D remains unclear. Germline CDR1 is MGHRA and CDR2 is YSYEKL. V was cut by 1 base and J by 3 bases, with 7 bases left in between. There are 15 residues in the CDR3. The CDR3 here is CASSQGAIYNSPLHF. The CDR3 coding sequence is TGCGCCAGCAGCCAAGGCGCCATCTATAATTCACCCCTCCACTTT.

This clonotype was recorded many times. This chain connects TRBV7-2 to TRBJ2-3; 7 bases map to TRBD2. V gave up 5 bases and J gave up 4 bases; unmatched junction bases: 9. Germline assignment: CDR1 SGHTA and CDR2 FQGNSA. The CDR3 runs to 15 residues. This chain's CDR3 is CASSLRTRNPDTQYF. The CDR3 DNA is TGTGCCAGCAGCCTAAGGACTAGAAACCCAGATACGCAGTATTTT.